This T cell receptor (beta chain) was retrieved from a study of T cell responses to AZD1222 COVID-19 vaccine (dated by TCRdb to the early 2020s). Some background on the complete study: AZD1222 recipients with second doses at about 4 weeks or about 12 weeks were pooled, because spike-specific TCR depth and breadth did not differ between schedules. TCR sequencing covered 233 trial participants: 200 to 220 given two doses of AZD1222 and approximately 25 given two doses of MenACWY control vaccine. Trial participants were enrolled by age into 18-55, 56-69 and 70-plus year subgroups, with 148, 28 and 57 TCR-sequenced participants respectively. Overall study results and their limits: Epitopes outside the regions mutated in the B.1.351 and B.1.1.7 variants were reportedly recognized by nearly half of the unique spike-specific TCRs. A significant rise in spike-specific TCR breadth and depth was observed after two AZD1222 doses relative to day 0 and relative to MenACWY recipients. Participants were mostly white British, with more females than males. The authors suggested clonal diversity may have been underestimated. The vaccine-associated CD4 TCRs covered the entire spike protein, and the dominant responses fell in regions 160-218 and 743-854. Because no day 14 peak-response samples were available, repertoires were characterized only after the peak T cell response. Conclusions about previously exposed vaccinees were limited because only six AZD1222 recipients were SARS-CoV-2 seropositive at baseline. The 56-69-year group was small, and its depth increase did not reach significance, likely because of low power.

The time point label of this sample denotes: baseline before first vaccination. Samples from vaccinated people were obtained from the UK trials COV001 and COV002, which included a single-blind randomized controlled phase 2/3 trial of AZD1222 (ChAdOx1 nCoV-19) in healthy adults. Trial participant PBMC samples were collected at day 0 and day 28 after the second dose for TCRbeta chain sequencing. The CDR3 sequence holds 13 residues, the cysteine and phenylalanine included. Here the CDR3 DNA is all that survives: 39 bases in frame from base 1. The germline V gene yields SGHTA for CDR1 and FQGNSA for CDR2. The CDR3 regions of human TCRbeta chains were analyzed by immunosequencing. On the authors' methods: Repertoire TCRs were checked for matches against a reference library of SARS-CoV-2-specific TCRs that had been generated using the MIRA antigen-specificity platform. Breadth meant the fraction of unique TCRs that were SARS-CoV-2-associated, whereas depth meant the fraction of total T cells that were SARS-CoV-2-associated. Each spike-specific TCR was assigned to its reactive spike region and to a CD4 or CD8 class using the MIRA data. Log10-transformed breadth and depth values were compared by one-way ANOVA with Sidak's multiple comparisons tests. Sourced from immuneACCESS, this table was stored by TCRdb with only in-frame sequences that have V and J called. A share of the clones is absent; for the studies checked, an unresolved V gene accounts for under half, and the remainder has no known explanation. D and trimming come from the DNA, and the V and J calls and clone size come from that table. The sample records roughly 140,000 clones, about 91% of which are singletons. Together, the top ten hold approximately 2.3% of the sample.

This clone is a singleton in its sample. Its antigen is unknown. The junction and the germline gene differ at one end; a read error may be behind it. The sample was peripheral blood, taken on day 0 of AZD1222 vaccination. This sequence was found in an adult in good health. The rearrangement joined TRBV7-2 to TRBJ2-1; TRBD1 is possibly the D segment (5 matching bases). The base sequence is TGTGCCAGCACCTTAAGCAGGGTCGGGGAGCAGTTCTTC. Protein translation: CASTLSRVGEQFF. When the CDR3 is completed using the reference TRBV7-2 and TRBJ2-1 genes on either side, the full variable domain is GAGVSQSPSNKVTEKGKDVELRCDPISGHTALYWYRQSLGQGLEFLIYFQGNSAPDKSGLPSDRFSAERTGGSVSTLTIQRTQQEDSAVYLCASTLSRVGEQFFGPGTRLTVL.